Described below is a single TCR beta chain sequence and its context. Its cognate antigen is unknown. These data are taken from a study of tissue T cells after allogeneic stem cell transplantation. Study information: Several unmodified and three CD34-selected T-cell-depleted grafts went to graft-versus-host disease patients. Several lines of graft-versus-host disease therapy were given to all patients, all with gastrointestinal involvement. Study findings and constraints: Shared clones across patients were few; motif clustering revealed tissue-specific shared signatures. Blood and spleen captured only part of the tissue TCR repertoire.

The length of the CDR3 is 14 residues. V lost 10 bases and J lost 2, with 17 bases in between. The germline V gene has CDR1 SNHLY and CDR2 FYNNEI. Sequencing used immunoSEQ multiplex PCR; TCRdb keeps in-frame clones, though not all of them. The sample has some 28,000 clones, about 85% seen once; the top ten hold around 3.5%. This chain uses TRBV2 with TRBJ1-1; a possible D gene is TRBD1 (6 bases). The sample consisted of blood, taken before transplantation. The TCR originated in a woman aged 18-49 years who later had graft-versus-host disease after an allogeneic stem cell transplant. CDR3 region: CAKTAGAANTEAFF. The CDR3 DNA follows: TGTGCCAAAACCGCAGGGGCCGCAAACACTGAAGCTTTCTTT.